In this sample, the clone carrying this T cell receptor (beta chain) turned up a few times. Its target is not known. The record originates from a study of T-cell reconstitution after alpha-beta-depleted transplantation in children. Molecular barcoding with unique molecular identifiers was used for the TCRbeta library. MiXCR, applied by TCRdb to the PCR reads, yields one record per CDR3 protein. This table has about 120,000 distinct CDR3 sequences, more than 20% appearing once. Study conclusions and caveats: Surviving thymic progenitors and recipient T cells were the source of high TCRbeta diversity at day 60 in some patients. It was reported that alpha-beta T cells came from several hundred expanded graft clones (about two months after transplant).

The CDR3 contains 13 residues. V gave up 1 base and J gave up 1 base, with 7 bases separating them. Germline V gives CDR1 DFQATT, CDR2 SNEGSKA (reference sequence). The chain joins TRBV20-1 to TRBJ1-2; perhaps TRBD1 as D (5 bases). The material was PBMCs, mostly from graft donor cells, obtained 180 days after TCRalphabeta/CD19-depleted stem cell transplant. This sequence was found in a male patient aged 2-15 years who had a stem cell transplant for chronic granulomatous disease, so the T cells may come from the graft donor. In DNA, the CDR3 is TGCAGTGCTAGAGGACAGCTTAACTATGGCTACACCTTC. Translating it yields CSARGQLNYGYTF.